Listed below are T cell receptor beta chains from one sample, sequenced in a study of radiotherapy plus CTLA-4 blockade in lung cancer. TCRdb keeps only in-frame clones here, not all; method: immunoSEQ multiplex PCR. There are approximately 50,000 clones in the sample; less than 90% occur only once, and 15% to 20% lies in the top ten. Sequenced material: peripheral blood, taken from a patient treated with radiotherapy plus ipilimumab. The receptors shown here come from a human donor with non-small cell lung cancer that progressed on radiotherapy plus ipilimumab. Some clones in this sample may be carry-over from other donors' samples. Each CDR3 is given with its conserved first and last residue. A D gene is named only where the DNA matches it firmly. Clone size is given for some rows only: seen once, a few or many times, or a class if the clone is expanded.

size: NA
D: NA
J: TRBJ2-3
V: TRBV9
CDR3: CASSTSTADTQYF
DNA: TGTGCCAGCAGCACCTCTACCGCAGATACGCAGTATTTT

size: NA
D: TRBD2
J: TRBJ2-3
V: TRBV6-4
CDR3: CASSDSTSGGGRDTQYF
DNA: TGTGCCAGCAGTGACTCAACTAGCGGAGGGGGTCGAGATACGCAGTATTTT

size: NA
D: NA
J: TRBJ1-1
V: TRBV7-9
CDR3: CASSLIGAWAFF
DNA: TGTGCCAGCAGCTTAATAGGGGCTTGGGCTTTCTTT

size: NA
D: NA
J: TRBJ1-2
V: TRBV28
CDR3: CASTSPWRVYGYTF
DNA: TGTGCCAGCACCTCCCCCTGGCGGGTCTATGGCTACACCTTC

size: once
D: NA
J: TRBJ1-1
V: TRBV5-4
CDR3: CASSFPGQGTEAFF
DNA: TGTGCCAGCAGCTTCCCAGGGCAGGGGACTGAAGCTTTCTTT

size: NA
D: TRBD2
J: TRBJ2-7
V: TRBV7-6
CDR3: CASSIASGRAYEQYF
DNA: TGTGCCAGCAGCATCGCTAGCGGGAGGGCCTACGAGCAGTACTTC

size: NA
D: TRBD2
J: TRBJ2-3
V: TRBV6-4
CDR3: CASSGLASQGDTQYF
DNA: TGTGCCAGCAGCGGACTAGCTTCCCAGGGGGATACGCAGTATTTT

size: NA
D: NA
J: TRBJ1-1
V: TRBV6-5
CDR3: CASSEQVEYTEAFF
DNA: TGTGCCAGCAGTGAACAGGTGGAATACACTGAAGCTTTCTTT

size: NA
D: TRBD2
J: TRBJ2-3
V: TRBV6-5
CDR3: CASSYQRGRTDTQYF
DNA: TGTGCCAGCAGTTACCAGCGGGGCCGCACAGATACGCAGTATTTT

size: once
D: TRBD1
J: TRBJ1-1
V: TRBV18
CDR3: CASSPQEGQAEAFF
DNA: TGTGCCAGCTCACCACAGGAGGGACAGGCTGAAGCTTTCTTT

size: few
D: TRBD2
J: TRBJ2-1
V: TRBV30
CDR3: CAWSPPRAGGLNEQFF
DNA: TGTGCCTGGAGTCCGCCCCGAGCGGGGGGGCTCAATGAGCAGTTCTTC

size: NA
D: NA
J: TRBJ1-1
V: TRBV10-3
CDR3: CAISESQGYTEAFF
DNA: TGTGCCATCAGTGAGTCACAGGGATACACTGAAGCTTTCTTT

size: NA
D: TRBD1
J: TRBJ2-7
V: TRBV11-2
CDR3: CASSPSWGQGVYEQYF
DNA: TGTGCCAGCTCCCCTAGCTGGGGACAGGGGGTTTACGAGCAGTACTTC

size: NA
D: NA
J: TRBJ2-7
V: TRBV18
CDR3: CASSVGDEQYF
DNA: TGTGCCAGCTCCGTGGGAGACGAGCAGTACTTC

size: NA
D: TRBD1
J: TRBJ2-7
V: TRBV9
CDR3: CASKRKTGDPYEQYF
DNA: TGTGCCAGCAAACGAAAGACAGGGGACCCCTACGAGCAGTACTTC

size: once
D: NA
J: TRBJ2-3
V: TRBV5-6
CDR3: CASSNLGHKNTDTQYF
DNA: TGTGCCAGCAGCAACTTGGGACATAAGAACACAGATACGCAGTATTTT

size: NA
D: TRBD1
J: TRBJ1-1
V: TRBV10-1
CDR3: CASSGYSGTEAFF
DNA: TGCGCCAGCAGTGGGTACTCCGGGACAGAGGCTTTCTTT

size: NA
D: NA
J: TRBJ1-4
V: TRBV2
CDR3: CASSRTGITNEKLFF
DNA: TGTGCCAGCAGTAGAACAGGGATCACTAATGAAAAACTGTTTTTT

size: NA
D: TRBD1
J: TRBJ1-2
V: TRBV5-4
CDR3: CASSLGQGQEANYGYTF
DNA: TGTGCCAGCAGCCTAGGACAGGGACAGGAGGCTAACTATGGCTACACCTTC

size: NA
D: NA
J: TRBJ2-3
V: TRBV7-7
CDR3: CASSPSTSTDTQYF
DNA: TGTGCTAGCAGCCCCTCGACTAGCACAGATACGCAGTATTTT

size: NA
D: TRBD1
J: TRBJ2-5
V: TRBV9
CDR3: CASSIGTAYQETQYF
DNA: TGTGCCAGCAGCATAGGGACAGCGTACCAAGAGACCCAGTACTTC

size: NA
D: NA
J: TRBJ1-3
V: TRBV2
CDR3: CATRRDSGNTIYF
DNA: TGTGCCACCCGACGGGACTCTGGAAACACCATATATTTT

size: NA
D: NA
J: TRBJ2-3
V: TRBV5-1
CDR3: CASSLGVLAARDTQYF
DNA: TGCGCCAGCAGCTTGGGAGTTTTAGCGGCAAGAGATACGCAGTATTTT

size: few
D: NA
J: TRBJ1-1
V: TRBV7-8
CDR3: CASSFDKIQAFF
DNA: TGTGCCAGCAGCTTCGATAAGATCCAGGCTTTCTTT

size: NA
D: NA
J: TRBJ1-4
V: TRBV28
CDR3: CASSWTAENEKLFF
DNA: TGTGCCAGCAGCTGGACAGCAGAGAATGAAAAACTGTTTTTT

size: NA
D: NA
J: TRBJ2-2
V: TRBV7-2
CDR3: CASSLNSGGELFF
DNA: TGTGCCAGCAGCTTAAACTCCGGCGGGGAGCTGTTTTTT

size: NA
D: TRBD2
J: TRBJ2-1
V: TRBV10-2
CDR3: CASSPGGTYNEQFF
DNA: TGCGCCAGCAGCCCGGGGGGGACTTACAATGAGCAGTTCTTC

size: NA
D: TRBD2
J: TRBJ2-7
V: TRBV7-2
CDR3: CASRVQRDSYEQYF
DNA: TGTGCCAGCAGGGTCCAGCGGGACTCCTACGAGCAGTACTTC

size: NA
D: TRBD2
J: TRBJ2-2
V: TRBV5-6
CDR3: CASSTLAGPTSELFF
DNA: TGTGCCAGCAGCACTCTAGCGGGGCCTACTTCGGAGCTGTTTTTT

size: NA
D: NA
J: TRBJ2-2
V: TRBV5-4
CDR3: CASSAGHLNTGELFF
DNA: TGTGCCAGCAGCGCAGGACATTTGAACACCGGGGAGCTGTTTTTT

size: NA
D: TRBD2
J: TRBJ2-1
V: TRBV7-2
CDR3: CASSLSGTSIHEQFF
DNA: TGTGCCAGCAGCTTATCCGGGACTAGCATCCATGAGCAGTTCTTC

size: NA
D: NA
J: TRBJ1-1
V: TRBV29-1
CDR3: CSALPGNTEAFF
DNA: TGCAGCGCCCTCCCCGGGAACACTGAAGCTTTCTTT

size: NA
D: NA
J: TRBJ1-1
V: TRBV7-2
CDR3: CASSLVAGGAEAFF
DNA: TGTGCCAGCAGCTTAGTCGCGGGAGGCGCTGAAGCTTTCTTT

size: NA
D: TRBD1
J: TRBJ1-2
V: TRBV7-9
CDR3: CASSSTRTGGNYGYTF
DNA: TGTGCCAGCAGCTCTACTCGGACAGGGGGCAACTATGGCTACACCTTT

size: once
D: TRBD1
J: TRBJ2-3
V: TRBV18
CDR3: CASSPPGQGGSDTQYF
DNA: TGTGCCAGCTCACCTCCGGGACAGGGGGGATCGGATACGCAGTATTTT

size: NA
D: NA
J: TRBJ2-5
V: TRBV28
CDR3: CASSLNDRLQYF
DNA: TGTGCCAGCAGTCTCAACGACCGACTACAGTACTTC

size: NA
D: NA
J: TRBJ2-7
V: TRBV12-5
CDR3: CASGFLPYEQYF
DNA: TGTGCTAGTGGTTTCCTCCCCTACGAGCAGTACTTC

size: NA
D: NA
J: TRBJ1-4
V: TRBV6-5
CDR3: CASSYGQVHEKLFF
DNA: TGTGCCAGCAGTTACGGGCAGGTTCATGAAAAACTGTTTTTT

size: once
D: TRBD1
J: TRBJ1-2
V: TRBV6-4
CDR3: CASSDKDRGDGYTF
DNA: TGTGCCAGCAGTGATAAGGACAGGGGAGATGGCTACACCTTC

size: NA
D: NA
J: TRBJ2-1
V: TRBV7-3
CDR3: CASSPSSSYNEQFF
DNA: TGTGCCAGCAGCCCCTCTTCCTCCTACAATGAGCAGTTCTTC

size: NA
D: TRBD2
J: TRBJ2-1
V: TRBV5-1
CDR3: CASSLEIAGYNEQFF
DNA: TGCGCCAGCAGCTTGGAAATAGCGGGCTACAATGAGCAGTTCTTC

size: NA
D: NA
J: TRBJ1-1
V: TRBV12-5
CDR3: CASALRGNTEAFF
DNA: TGTGCTAGTGCCTTAAGGGGGAACACTGAAGCCTTCTTT

size: once
D: TRBD2
J: TRBJ2-1
V: TRBV9
CDR3: CASSPRGQREKSNEQFF
DNA: TGTGCCAGCAGCCCAAGGGGCCAGCGGGAGAAATCAAATGAGCAGTTCTTC

size: NA
D: NA
J: TRBJ2-3
V: TRBV5-1
CDR3: CASSLSSSDTQYF
DNA: TGCGCCAGCAGCCTCTCTAGCTCAGATACGCAGTATTTT

size: NA
D: TRBD1
J: TRBJ1-4
V: TRBV10-3
CDR3: CAISDPDRGEKLFF
DNA: TGTGCCATCAGTGACCCCGACAGGGGCGAAAAACTGTTTTTT

size: NA
D: NA
J: TRBJ1-3
V: TRBV4-1
CDR3: CASSHGGAGDRSGNTIYF
DNA: TGCGCCAGCAGCCATGGGGGTGCAGGGGACCGCTCTGGAAACACCATATATTTT

size: once
D: NA
J: TRBJ1-3
V: TRBV10-3
CDR3: CAISESTRGVGNTIYF
DNA: TGTGCCATCAGTGAGTCGACTCGGGGGGTCGGAAACACCATATATTTT

size: once
D: NA
J: TRBJ2-7
V: TRBV18
CDR3: CASSTSLTTTYEQYF
DNA: TGTGCCAGCTCTACCAGTCTTACGACTACCTACGAGCAGTACTTC

size: NA
D: NA
J: TRBJ2-2
V: TRBV28
CDR3: CASIQTGGRANTGELFF
DNA: TGTGCCAGCATACAGACGGGTGGGAGAGCGAACACCGGGGAGCTGTTTTTT